This T cell receptor (beta chain) was captured by sequencing in a study of cytomegalovirus exposure and HLA in healthy donors. Study information: T cells numbering around 190 million yielded 90 million to 140 million unique TCR beta sequences in an earlier analysis.

Healthy bone marrow donors made up the donors. Study-wide points: About 87% or about 30% of the time was how often most TCR beta V segments were productive, according to an earlier analysis.

Comment on this clone: Its matching antigen is unknown.

The PCR used 60 Vbeta and 13 Jbeta primers. Sequenced by immunoSEQ multiplex PCR; TCRdb stores in-frame clones only, minus some. Of about 180,000 clones listed, 75% to 85% are singletons. Germline V gene sequence: CDR1 GTSNPN, CDR2 SVGIG (reference sequence). Trimming pared 0 bases from V and 2 bases from J, leaving 14 bases between. This CDR3 spans 15 amino acids. This sequence was found in a man between 18 and 29 years old in good health and CMV-seronegative. The sequenced sample consisted of PBMCs. This rearrangement joins TRBV30 to TRBJ2-7, with D perhaps matching TRBD1 (7 bases). The CDR3 DNA reads as TGTGCCTGGAGTGTACCCCCCAGGGGGGCCTACGAGCAGTACTTC. Translating gives CAWSVPPRGAYEQYF. The full variable domain, completed using reference TRBV30 and TRBJ2-7, is SQTIHQWPATLVQPVGSPLSLECTVEGTSNPNLYWYRQAAGRGLQLLFYSVGIGQISSEVPQNLSASRPQDRQFILSSKKLLLSDSGFYLCAWSVPPRGAYEQYFGPGTRLTVT.